The present entry profiles one T cell receptor (beta chain) with its context. This sample stems from a study of shared clonotypes between healthy human individuals. Generated by immunoSEQ multiplex PCR, the TCRdb table keeps only in-frame clones and is missing some. The sample yields some 2,100,000 clones, approximately 96% seen once. The V gene's germline CDR1 is ENHRY and CDR2 SYGVKD. J lost 7 bases, V lost 9 bases, and 6 bases had no gene match. The CDR3 has 13 amino acids. The chain employs TRBV10-3 and TRBJ1-5, with 10 bases lining up with TRBD1. The sample comprised naive CD4+ T cells sorted from blood. Subset defined: CD45RA+ positively selected. This clonotype was obtained from a man aged 18 to 30 in good health. DNA for the CDR3: TGTGCCATAGGGACAGGGGACCGGCAGCCCCAGCATTTT. This gives the protein CAIGTGDRQPQHF.